Listed here are 13 T cell receptor beta chains from one sample, sequenced in a study of blood T cells in healthy people across ages. Through a sample-barcoded 5' primer and a J-beta primer mix, a second PCR was run for roughly 6 to 12 cycles. MiXCR was run by TCRdb on the 5' RACE reads, yielding one entry per CDR3 protein. The table records some 760,000 distinct CDR3 sequences, 25% of them present only once. The data also belong to a second study, concerning T cells of mothers and their children.

Sequencing was carried out using blood. The receptors were gathered from a boy under 18 in good health.

V gene TRBV5-5 combines with J gene TRBJ2-7; D ambiguous. V was clipped by 0 bases and J by 0 bases, with 7 bases between them. CDR1 is SGHKS and CDR2 is YYEKEE in the germline V gene (reference sequence). This CDR3 region has 14 residues. The CDR3 sequence: CASSLAQSSYEQYF. The CDR3 nucleotides are TGTGCCAGCAGCTTGGCCCAGAGCTCCTACGAGCAGTACTTC.

The chain couples TRBV4-2 to TRBJ2-7, with no clear D. Trimming left V 0 bases short and J 5 bases short, with 20 bases between. Per the germline V gene, CDR1 is LGHNA and CDR2 is YNFKEQ. There are 17 residues in the CDR3. The CDR3, as DNA: TGTGCCAGCAGCCAAGATCTAGTGTCTGAGCTAGGGAACGAGCAGTACTTC. This encodes CASSQDLVSELGNEQYF.

The V gene is TRBV7-6, the J gene TRBJ2-1, with a tentative D call TRBD1 (5 bases). Looked up from germline, CDR1 is SGHVS and CDR2 is FNYEAQ. The CDR3 extends over 14 amino acids. The V end lost 5 bases, the J end lost 8 bases, and 16 bases lay between the germline ends. The CDR3 region is CASSPRTGNDEQFF. The CDR3 region has the DNA TGTGCCAGCAGCCCCAGAACAGGAAACGATGAGCAGTTCTTC. Full variable domain (rest looked up from reference TRBV7-6 and TRBJ2-1): GAGVSQSPRYKVTKRGQDVALRCDPISGHVSLYWYRQALGQGPEFLTYFNYEAQQDKSGLPNDRFSAERPEGSISTLTIQRTEQRDSAMYRCASSPRTGNDEQFFGPGTRLTVL.

This chain connects TRBV29-1 to TRBJ2-3, with 9 bases identical to TRBD2. The V gene end was trimmed by 6 bases and the J gene end by 4 bases; junction bases not matched to a gene: 5. The CDR3 length is 13 residues. Germline V gene sequence: CDR1 SQVTM, CDR2 ANQGSEA. CDR3 in amino acids: CSVGGRAADTQYF. For the CDR3, the DNA is TGCAGCGTGGGCGGGAGGGCCGCAGATACGCAGTATTTT.

The J gene is TRBJ2-5, the V gene TRBV5-1; 13 bases line up with TRBD2. The J segment lost 3 bases and the V segment lost 2 bases, leaving 4 bases of the junction unmatched. This CDR3 has 16 amino acids. Germline V gene sequence: CDR1 SGHRS, CDR2 YFSETQ. CDR3 loop: CASSFWTSGSKETQYF. CDR3 nucleotide sequence: TGCGCCAGCAGCTTTTGGACTAGCGGGAGTAAAGAGACCCAGTACTTC.

The rearrangement uses TRBV7-2 and TRBJ2-5; the D gene is possibly TRBD1 (6 bases). Germline V CDR1 and CDR2: SGHTA, FQGNSA. V was cut by 4 bases and J by 2 bases, with 11 bases left in between. This CDR3 is 14 amino acids long. This CDR3 reads CASSSDRLQETQYF. In DNA form, the CDR3 reads TGTGCCAGCAGCTCTGACAGGCTTCAAGAGACCCAGTACTTC.

This clonotype was seen a few times. The chain employs TRBV5-1 and TRBJ1-5; D unclear. With 0 bases removed from V and 4 bases from J, the gap between germline ends came to 11 bases. This CDR3 comprises 15 residues. Germline V gene sequence: CDR1 SGHRS, CDR2 YFSETQ. The CDR3, as DNA: TGCGCCAGCAGCTTGGGTTACTTAGCAAATCAGCCCCAGCATTTT. Protein: CASSLGYLANQPQHF. Together with reference TRBV5-1 and TRBJ1-5, the CDR3 gives the full variable domain: KAGVTQTPRYLIKTRGQQVTLSCSPISGHRSVSWYQQTPGQGLQFLFEYFSETQRNKGNFPGRFSGRQFSNSRSEMNVSTLELGDSALYLCASSLGYLANQPQHFGDGTRLSIL.

This chain uses TRBV28 with TRBJ2-7, with 13 bases identical to TRBD2. The CDR3 is 16 residues long. Trimming removed 6 bases from V and 4 bases from J; junction bases left unmatched: 9. The germline V gene encodes CDR1 MDHEN and CDR2 SYDVKM. In nucleotides, the CDR3 is TGTGCCAGCAGCCCAGGGACTAGCGGGGCGACGTACGAGCAGTACTTC. As protein: CASSPGTSGATYEQYF. Using reference TRBV28 and TRBJ2-7 for the parts outside the CDR3, the full variable domain is DVKVTQSSRYLVKRTGEKVFLECVQDMDHENMFWYRQDPGLGLRLIYFSYDVKMKEKGDIPEGYSVSREKKERFSLILESASTNQTSMYLCASSPGTSGATYEQYFGPGTRLTVT.

The rearrangement joins TRBV6-2 or TRBV6-3 to TRBJ2-5; TRBD1 matches 10 bases. The tail of the sequence fits TRBJ2-7 better, so the J call may be wrong. Germline CDR1 reads MNHEY; CDR2 reads SVGEGT. The CDR3 has 18 amino acids. DNA of the CDR3: TGTGCCAGCAGCCTAAACTACGGGACAGGGGAATTCTCCTACGAGCAGTACTTC. Translation: CASSLNYGTGEFSYEQYF.

The chain uses TRBV5-1 and TRBJ2-6, with D unresolved. V was cut by 0 bases and J by 0 bases, with 7 bases left in between. Germline V gene sequence: CDR1 SGHRS, CDR2 YFSETQ. The CDR3 spans 16 residues. The CDR3 DNA follows: TGCGCCAGCAGCTTGGTGCCAGGCTCTGGGGCCAACGTCCTGACTTTC. Translated, it gives CASSLVPGSGANVLTF. Looking up the rest from reference TRBV5-1 and TRBJ2-6 gives the full variable domain: KAGVTQTPRYLIKTRGQQVTLSCSPISGHRSVSWYQQTPGQGLQFLFEYFSETQRNKGNFPGRFSGRQFSNSRSEMNVSTLELGDSALYLCASSLVPGSGANVLTFGAGSRLTVL.

The chain joins TRBV5-1 to TRBJ2-5; 12 bases are shared with TRBD2. The DNA end is more similar to TRBJ2-1, so the J call may be wrong. This CDR3 spans 16 amino acids. Germline V CDR1 and CDR2: SGHRS, YFSETQ. In DNA form, the CDR3 reads TGCGCCAGCAGCTTGGGTAGACTAGCGGGAGTCGATGAGCAGTTCTTC. This gives the protein CASSLGRLAGVDEQFF.

The V gene is TRBV29-1, the J gene TRBJ2-5, with 10 bases aligning to TRBD2. The length of the CDR3 is 15 residues. Germline CDR1 is SQVTM and CDR2 is ANQGSEA. V was clipped by 2 bases and J by 2 bases; unmatched bases: 5. The CDR3 DNA follows: TGCAGCGTTGAAACGAGCGGGGGGGCGCAAGAGACCCAGTACTTC. Translated: CSVETSGGAQETQYF. Full variable domain (missing parts from reference TRBV29-1 and TRBJ2-5): SAVISQKPSRDICQRGTSLTIQCQVDSQVTMMFWYRQQPGQSLTLIATANQGSEATYESGFVIDKFPISRPNLTFSTLTVSNMSPEDSSIYLCSVETSGGAQETQYFGPGTRLLVL.

A few counts support this clonotype. The chain couples TRBV7-9 to TRBJ1-1; D might be TRBD1 (5 bases). V was trimmed by 3 bases and J by 1 base, leaving 12 bases between them. Per the germline V gene, CDR1 is SEHNR and CDR2 is FQNEAQ (reference sequence). This CDR3 region has 15 residues. CDR3 sequence reads: CASSFGASGNTEAFF. In DNA, the CDR3 is TGTGCCAGCAGCTTCGGGGCCTCCGGGAACACTGAAGCTTTCTTT.